The 27 T cell receptor beta chains presented below share a single source sample, sequenced in a study of T cell responses to AZD1222 COVID-19 vaccine. Profiled with immunoSEQ multiplex PCR; TCRdb holds only in-frame clones, not every one. The table has approximately 190,000 clones, almost 95% seen once. The sequencing here drew on peripheral blood, taken on day 0 of AZD1222 vaccination. These receptors were collected from an adult in good health.

The chain joins TRBV19 to TRBJ2-5; maybe TRBD1 (5 bases). Germline CDR1 reads LNHDA; CDR2 reads SQIVND (reference sequence). This CDR3 is 12 amino acids long. V lost 5 bases to trimming and J lost 7 bases, with 11 bases between them. Here the CDR3 reads CASSPMQGTQYF. DNA for the CDR3: TGTGCCAGTAGTCCGATGCAGGGGACCCAGTACTTC. Looking up the rest from reference TRBV19 and TRBJ2-5 gives the full variable domain: DGGITQSPKYLFRKEGQNVTLSCEQNLNHDAMYWYRQDPGQGLRLIYYSQIVNDFQKGDIAEGYSVSREKKESFPLTVTSAQKNPTAFYLCASSPMQGTQYFGPGTRLLVL.

The J gene is TRBJ2-3, the V gene TRBV5-1, with 10 bases fitting TRBD2. V was clipped by 4 bases and J by 2 bases; unmatched bases: 7. This CDR3 comprises 16 residues. Germline CDR1 is SGHRS and CDR2 is YFSETQ. This CDR3 is CASSRRTSGFTDTQYF. The DNA for the CDR3 is TGCGCCAGCAGCCGCCGGACTAGCGGATTCACAGATACGCAGTATTTT. Using reference TRBV5-1 and TRBJ2-3 for the parts outside the CDR3, the full variable domain is KAGVTQTPRYLIKTRGQQVTLSCSPISGHRSVSWYQQTPGQGLQFLFEYFSETQRNKGNFPGRFSGRQFSNSRSEMNVSTLELGDSALYLCASSRRTSGFTDTQYFGPGTRLTVL.

The chain recombines TRBV11-2 with TRBJ2-7; no clear D. Germline V lookup: CDR1 SGHAT, CDR2 FQNNGV. The CDR3 has 11 amino acids. With 2 bases removed from V and 5 bases from J, the gap between germline ends came to 4 bases. The CDR3 sequence is CASSLYHEQYF. CDR3 coding DNA: TGTGCCAGCAGCTTATACCACGAGCAGTACTTC.

The chain combines TRBV7-9 with TRBJ2-5; weak D call: TRBD1 (6 bases). Trimming shortened V by 5 bases and J by 5 bases, and 24 bases separated the two germline ends. Germline CDR1 reads SEHNR; CDR2 reads FQNEAQ (reference sequence). The CDR3 loop spans 17 amino acids. The CDR3 nucleotides read TGTGCCAGCAGCCTCAATCCAAAACCTGGGGGCGAGGAGACCCAGTACTTC. Translating gives CASSLNPKPGGEETQYF.

The rearrangement links TRBV15 to TRBJ1-1; unclear D gene. Trimming took off 0 bases at V and 7 bases at J, with 9 bases between the two ends. Germline-derived CDR1 and CDR2 are LNHNV and YYDKDF (reference sequence). CDR3 length: 13 amino acids. CDR3 protein: CATSRDTGYEAFF. The CDR3 DNA follows: TGTGCCACCAGCAGAGATACCGGGTATGAAGCTTTCTTT.

This chain links TRBV6-5 with TRBJ2-7; the match to TRBD2 covers 8 bases. CDR3 length equals 14 residues. Trimming at V came to 6 bases and at J to 0 bases, leaving 4 bases not matched to a gene. Germline V gene data show CDR1 as MNHEY and CDR2 as SVGAGI. CDR3 DNA sequence: TGTGCCAGCAGGCAAACTAGCGGCTCCTACGAGCAGTACTTC. Its translation is CASRQTSGSYEQYF.

V and J are TRBV4-1 and TRBJ2-7, with a weak D call TRBD1 (6 bases). The V gene's germline CDR1 is MGHRA and CDR2 YSYEKL. V was pared by 4 bases and J by 2 bases, with 15 bases between. This CDR3 is built from 15 residues. CDR3 nucleotide sequence: TGCGCCAGCAGCCGCGTCACCGGGACAACCTACGAGCAGTACTTC. It yields the protein CASSRVTGTTYEQYF.

The genes are TRBV18 and TRBJ2-2; D perhaps matches TRBD2 (6 bases). Between the trimmed V and J ends, which lost 5 bases and 4 bases, there was a span of 11 bases. The length of the CDR3 is 14 residues. Germline values: CDR1 KGHSH, CDR2 LQKENI. DNA of the CDR3: TGTGCCAGCTCATATCTAGCGCCCACCGGGGAGCTGTTTTTT. Translated: CASSYLAPTGELFF. The whole variable domain, filled in from reference TRBV18 and TRBJ2-2, reads NAGVMQNPRHLVRRRGQEARLRCSPMKGHSHVYWYRQLPEEGLKFMVYLQKENIIDESGMPKERFSAEFPKEGPSILRIQQVVRGDSAAYFCASSYLAPTGELFFGEGSRLTVL.

The J gene is TRBJ1-3, the V gene TRBV11-2; the match to TRBD1 covers 7 bases. Looked up from germline, CDR1 is SGHAT and CDR2 is FQNNGV. CDR3 length equals 15 residues. After removal of 6 bases from V and 3 bases from J, the junction contained 8 bases not matched to a gene. This CDR3 reads CASRADRVIGNTIYF. The CDR3 nucleotides read TGTGCCAGCAGAGCAGACAGGGTTATTGGAAACACCATATATTTT.

This clone was seen a single time. The genes are TRBV28 and TRBJ2-7, with 8 bases identical to TRBD1. This CDR3 region has 14 residues. Germline trimming cut 3 bases from V and 2 bases from J; bases unmatched to any gene: 3. Per the germline V gene, CDR1 is MDHEN and CDR2 is SYDVKM. The CDR3 DNA reads as TGTGCCAGCAGTTTTTCACAGGGGGCCTACGAGCAGTACTTC. Amino acids: CASSFSQGAYEQYF.

This chain uses TRBV27 with TRBJ1-5; no reliable D call. The CDR3 is 15 residues long. The germline V and J ends were trimmed by 6 bases and 0 bases, with 12 bases remaining between them. Germline V gives CDR1 MNHEY, CDR2 SMNVEV (reference sequence). CDR3 region: CASRPQSYSNQPQHF. The CDR3 DNA reads TGTGCCAGCAGACCACAAAGCTATAGCAATCAGCCCCAGCATTTT.

The rearrangement uses TRBV30 and TRBJ1-1; D uncertain. Looked up from germline, CDR1 is GTSNPN and CDR2 is SVGIG (reference sequence). The CDR3 extends over 11 amino acids. Trimming took off 3 bases at V and 7 bases at J, with 9 bases between the two ends. The chain's CDR3 is CAWRGWGEAFF. The CDR3 nucleotides are TGTGCCTGGAGGGGGTGGGGTGAAGCTTTCTTT.

This clone showed up just once. The chain is built from TRBV28 and TRBJ1-6, with D unclear. Germline assignment: CDR1 MDHEN and CDR2 SYDVKM. V was shortened by 3 bases and J by 9 bases, with 3 bases between the two germline ends. There are 11 residues in the CDR3. The CDR3 here is CASSFGSPLHF. CDR3 nucleotide sequence: TGTGCCAGCAGTTTTGGTTCACCCCTCCACTTT. The whole variable domain, remainder taken from reference TRBV28 and TRBJ1-6, is DVKVTQSSRYLVKRTGEKVFLECVQDMDHENMFWYRQDPGLGLRLIYFSYDVKMKEKGDIPEGYSVSREKKERFSLILESASTNQTSMYLCASSFGSPLHFGNGTRLTVT.

The chain uses TRBV5-5 and TRBJ2-7; D unclear. The CDR3 contains 13 residues. With 1 base removed from V and 3 bases from J, the gap between germline ends came to 8 bases. Germline CDR1 reads SGHKS; CDR2 reads YYEKEE (reference sequence). The CDR3 loop is CASSLFSSYEQYF. CDR3 in DNA: TGTGCCAGCAGCTTGTTTAGCAGCTACGAGCAGTACTTC.

CDR3 loop: CASSLGTNTIYF. Written as DNA, the CDR3 is TGTGCCAGCAGCTTAGGCACCAACACCATATATTTT. This sequence joins TRBV7-8 and TRBJ1-3, with D unclear. V shed 1 base and J shed 7 bases, with 5 bases lying between them. CDR3 length equals 12 residues. The V gene's germline CDR1 is SGHVS and CDR2 FQNEAQ. Using reference TRBV7-8 and TRBJ1-3 for the parts outside the CDR3, the full variable domain is GAGVSQSPRYKVAKRGQDVALRCDPISGHVSLFWYQQALGQGPEFLTYFQNEAQLDKSGLPSDRFFAERPEGSVSTLKIQRTQQEDSAVYLCASSLGTNTIYFGEGSWLTVV.

The rearrangement links TRBV27 to TRBJ2-2; D unresolved. V was shortened by 8 bases and J by 0 bases, with 16 bases between the two germline ends. The CDR3 totals 16 residues. Germline lookup yields CDR1 MNHEY and CDR2 SMNVEV (reference sequence). The CDR3 DNA reads TGTGCCAGCGGACGGTGGACGACCGCGAACACCGGGGAGCTGTTTTTT. It translates to CASGRWTTANTGELFF.

J is TRBJ2-1 and V is TRBV7-2; TRBD2 matches at 7 bases. Germline V CDR1 and CDR2: SGHTA, FQGNSA. CDR3 size: 15 residues. Trimming took 0 bases from V and 6 from J; bases not matched to a gene: 5. The CDR3 nucleotides are TGTGCCAGCAGCTTAGCGGGAGGGCCTTTCAATGAGCAGTTCTTC. The encoded protein is CASSLAGGPFNEQFF. Filled out from reference TRBV7-2 and TRBJ2-1, the complete variable domain reads GAGVSQSPSNKVTEKGKDVELRCDPISGHTALYWYRQSLGQGLEFLIYFQGNSAPDKSGLPSDRFSAERTGGSVSTLTIQRTQQEDSAVYLCASSLAGGPFNEQFFGPGTRLTVL.

This clone showed up just once. This chain joins TRBV28 and TRBJ2-3, with D unclear. The CDR3 is made up of 13 amino acids. V lost 2 bases and J 4 bases, leaving 7 bases between the germline ends. From germline, CDR1 is MDHEN and CDR2 SYDVKM. Here the CDR3 DNA reads TGTGCCAGCAGTTTACCAATTTCAGATACGCAGTATTTT. This gives the protein CASSLPISDTQYF.

The chain employs TRBV18 and TRBJ2-6; 9 nucleotides match TRBD2. The CDR3 spans 18 residues. V shed 4 bases and J 0 bases; nucleotides not matched to a gene: 7. Germline V gives CDR1 KGHSH, CDR2 LQKENI. The CDR3, as DNA: TGTGCCAGCTCACAGAGACTAGCGGATATCTCTGGGGCCAACGTCCTGACTTTC. As protein: CASSQRLADISGANVLTF.

The CDR3 DNA reads as TGTGCCAGCTCACCGGGGCCGGGACAGGGGTCCTACAATGAGCAGTTCTTC. Amino acids: CASSPGPGQGSYNEQFF. The rearrangement joins TRBV18 to TRBJ2-1, with 10 bases aligning to TRBD1. This CDR3 is 17 amino acids long. The V segment lost 3 bases and the J segment 1 base; nucleotides outside the gene matches: 6. The germline CDR1 and CDR2 sequences are KGHSH and LQKENI.

The V and J genes are TRBV28 and TRBJ1-5; no reliable D call. This CDR3 has 13 residues. The V end was cut by 3 bases, the J end by 5 bases, with 8 bases between. Germline assignment: CDR1 MDHEN and CDR2 SYDVKM. CDR3 DNA: TGTGCCAGCAGTTTCCTAAACTATCAGCCCCAGCATTTT. The encoded protein is CASSFLNYQPQHF. Combining the CDR3 with reference TRBV28 and TRBJ1-5 gives the whole variable domain DVKVTQSSRYLVKRTGEKVFLECVQDMDHENMFWYRQDPGLGLRLIYFSYDVKMKEKGDIPEGYSVSREKKERFSLILESASTNQTSMYLCASSFLNYQPQHFGDGTRLSIL.

The chain joins TRBV5-6 to TRBJ1-5, with a possible D match to TRBD1 (5 bases). CDR1 is SGHDT and CDR2 is YYEEEE in the germline V gene. The CDR3 covers 14 residues. V lost 3 bases, J lost 6 bases, and 13 bases lay in between. The CDR3 DNA reads as TGTGCCAGCAGCTCGACAGTAGCAAGTCAGCCCCAGCATTTT. Encoded protein: CASSSTVASQPQHF.

The chain uses TRBV5-1 and TRBJ2-2, with TRBD1 identical over 11 bases. This CDR3 comprises 17 residues. Germline CDR1 reads SGHRS; CDR2 reads YFSETQ. The V and J ends lost 4 bases and 0 bases, in that order; junction bases with no gene match: 5. The chain's CDR3 is CASSPGGQGANTGELFF. CDR3 bases: TGCGCCAGCAGCCCGGGGGGACAGGGGGCGAACACCGGGGAGCTGTTTTTT.

V and J are TRBV28 and TRBJ2-3; a possible D gene is TRBD2 (5 bases). The CDR3 extends over 13 amino acids. The germline V gene has CDR1 MDHEN and CDR2 SYDVKM. V lost 7 bases to trimming and J lost 1 base, with 9 bases between them. CDR3 nucleotides: TGTGCCAGCACCCTCGGGGGCACAGATACGCAGTATTTT. Translated: CASTLGGTDTQYF.

CDR3 coding DNA: TGTGCCAGCGGGAGGGGGGGGAATTCACCCCTCCACTTT. The encoded protein is CASGRGGNSPLHF. The chain joins TRBV12-3 or TRBV12-4 to TRBJ1-6; weak D call: TRBD1 (6 bases). The length of the CDR3 is 13 residues. V was cut by 8 bases and J by 7 bases, with 12 bases left in between.

The rearrangement uses TRBV5-5 and TRBJ1-5; tentatively, D is TRBD1 (5 bases). Trimming cost V 1 base and J 3 bases, with 11 bases left between them. From germline, CDR1 is SGHKS and CDR2 YYEKEE (reference sequence). The CDR3 covers 15 residues. The CDR3 region has the DNA TGTGCCAGCAGCTTGCACCCCGGGACCAATCAGCCCCAGCATTTT. Translated, it gives CASSLHPGTNQPQHF.

This rearrangement joins TRBV3-1 (or the pseudogene TRBV3-2) to TRBJ2-3, with 12 bases that match TRBD2. The ends lost 8 bases at V and 4 bases at J; junction bases unmatched: 13. CDR1 and CDR2 from the germline V gene are LGHDT and YNNKEL (reference sequence). The CDR3 sequence is 17 residues long. CDR3 region: CASWGSALAGGADTQYF. DNA of the CDR3: TGTGCCAGCTGGGGGTCAGCGCTAGCGGGAGGGGCAGATACGCAGTATTTT.